These 10 T cell receptor beta chains share one sample of origin, sequenced in a study of T cell repertoires in cytomegalovirus infection. MiXCR was run by TCRdb on the reads, yielding one entry per CDR3 protein. Here the sample spans under 850,000 distinct CDR3 sequences, 35% to 45% being singletons. Sequencing input: PBMCs. The receptors were sampled from a human donor in good health (CMV status not recorded). Some clones in this sample may be carry-over from other donors' samples.

The V and J genes are TRBV12-3 or TRBV12-4 and TRBJ2-3; perhaps TRBD2 as D (5 bases). The V end lost 6 bases, the J end lost 5 bases, and 21 bases lay between the germline ends. This CDR3 is built from 16 residues. CDR3 nucleotides: TGTGCCAGCAGCCACGGGCGAGGGCTGTATTTAGATACGCAGTATTTT. Translating gives CASSHGRGLYLDTQYF.

In this sample, this clonotype turned up a few times. This rearrangement joins TRBV2 to TRBJ2-1, with 12 bases lining up with TRBD2. The CDR3 extends over 16 amino acids. The germline CDR1 and CDR2 sequences are SNHLY and FYNNEI. J lost 1 base, V lost 9 bases, and 7 bases had no gene match. Here the CDR3 reads CASLGLAGTSYNEQFF. The CDR3 DNA sequence: TGTGCCAGTCTAGGACTAGCGGGGACGTCCTACAATGAGCAGTTCTTC. Combining the CDR3 with reference TRBV2 and TRBJ2-1 gives the whole variable domain EPEVTQTPSHQVTQMGQEVILRCVPISNHLYFYWYRQILGQKVEFLVSFYNNEISEKSEIFDDQFSVERPDGSNFTLKIRSTKLEDSAMYFCASLGLAGTSYNEQFFGPGTRLTVL.

The CDR3 reads CASSLGGLGYNEQFF. CDR3 in DNA: TGTGCCAGCAGCTTAGGGGGACTCGGTTACAATGAGCAGTTCTTC. The rearrangement uses TRBV13 and TRBJ2-1; D may be TRBD2 (6 bases). The CDR3 is 15 residues long. Trimming removed 0 bases from V and 4 bases from J, with 10 bases in between. Germline V gene data show CDR1 as PRHDT and CDR2 as FYEKMQ (reference sequence).

In this sample, this clonotype turned up a few times. The J gene is TRBJ1-4, the V gene TRBV28; D is possibly TRBD1 (6 bases). Germline-derived CDR1 and CDR2 are MDHEN and SYDVKM. The V end lost 6 bases, the J end lost 3 bases, and 11 bases lay between the germline ends. The CDR3 covers 14 residues. CDR3 nucleotide sequence: TGTGCCAGCAGGAACAGGGATGCTAATGAAAAACTGTTTTTT. The encoded protein is CASRNRDANEKLFF.

This chain joins TRBV6-6 and TRBJ2-1; 9 nucleotides line up with TRBD2. The CDR3 runs 18 residues. The germline V gene encodes CDR1 MNHNY and CDR2 SVGAGI (reference sequence). The junction had 6 bases not matched to a gene; V was cut back by 0 bases and J by 0 bases. The CDR3 loop reads CASSYSLEGLASYNEQFF. DNA of the CDR3: TGTGCCAGCAGTTACTCGTTGGAGGGACTAGCCTCCTACAATGAGCAGTTCTTC.

Details on this clonotype: Relative to the germline gene, one junction end is altered; a read error may explain this. The chain has TRBV7-6 and TRBJ2-5; 7 positions agree with TRBD1. The CDR3 spans 15 residues. CDR1 is SGHVS and CDR2 is FNYEAQ in the germline V gene. The CDR3 loop is CACSFSDRVGETQYF. For the CDR3, the DNA is TGTGCCTGCAGCTTTTCCGACAGGGTGGGGGAGACCCAGTACTTC.

The chain links TRBV4-2 to TRBJ2-1; TRBD1 agrees at 8 bases. Looked up from germline, CDR1 is LGHNA and CDR2 is YNFKEQ. The V segment lost 0 bases and the J segment 8 bases; nucleotides outside the gene matches: 9. The CDR3 is made up of 16 amino acids. CDR3 region: CASSQESGTGDHEQFF. CDR3 coding DNA: TGTGCCAGCAGCCAAGAGTCCGGGACAGGTGACCATGAGCAGTTCTTC.

Worth noting for this clonotype: This CDR3 fails to terminate in the conserved phenylalanine or tryptophan, so it likely reflects a read error. V gene TRBV28 combines with J gene TRBJ2-7; TRBD1 matches at 8 bases. V was pared by 7 bases and J by 1 base, with 6 bases of the junction left unmatched. The CDR3 contains 14 residues. Per the germline V gene, CDR1 is MDHEN and CDR2 is SYDVKM. CDR3 coding DNA: TGTGCCAGCATTCCCCAGGGGGCATCCTACGAGCAGTACTTA. This encodes CASIPQGASYEQYL.

CDR3 sequence reads: CASSLNPNQETQYF. The CDR3, as DNA: TGTGCCAGCAGCTTGAATCCTAACCAAGAGACCCAGTACTTC. The chain has TRBV5-4 and TRBJ2-5; no reliable D call. V lost 1 base and J 0 bases, leaving 7 bases between the germline ends. Germline V gene sequence: CDR1 SGHNT, CDR2 YYREEE (reference sequence). This CDR3 is 14 amino acids long.

This chain links TRBV18 with TRBJ1-5; 7 positions agree with TRBD1. From germline, CDR1 is KGHSH and CDR2 LQKENI. The CDR3 totals 16 residues. V gave up 4 bases and J gave up 4 bases; unmatched junction bases: 10. CDR3 sequence reads: CASSRSGTAVNQPQHF. The CDR3 region has the DNA TGTGCCAGCTCACGTTCCGGGACAGCCGTTAATCAGCCCCAGCATTTT. Full variable domain (rest looked up from reference TRBV18 and TRBJ1-5): NAGVMQNPRHLVRRRGQEARLRCSPMKGHSHVYWYRQLPEEGLKFMVYLQKENIIDESGMPKERFSAEFPKEGPSILRIQQVVRGDSAAYFCASSRSGTAVNQPQHFGDGTRLSIL.